This T cell receptor (beta chain) was recorded in a study of regulatory T cells in long-lasting Graves disease. Study-level results: Persistent disease samples used TRBV28, TRBJ1-2 and TRBJ2-5 preferentially. Investigators studied peripheral blood only, not thyroid tissue. Sample size was small, which may have lowered accuracy.

The table lists this clonotype with a few counts. The target antigen is unknown. Time point meaning: newly diagnosed GD, antithyroid drugs for less than 3 months. Construction of the TCR library relied on RNA isolated from PBMCs. Combining iRepertoire HTBI primers with Arm-PCR of CDR3 regions, the authors built TCR beta libraries. TCRdb reprocessed the multiplex PCR reads via MiXCR and lists one record per CDR3 protein. The sample records around 360,000 distinct CDR3 sequences, 15% to 20% being singletons. The CDR3 contains 12 residues. Germline V gene lookup returns CDR1 MNHNS and CDR2 SASEGT. The sample was also reused in another study, on T cells in Graves' hyperthyroidism and ophthalmopathy. That work states: Diagnosing involved the use of clinical symptoms, serum thyroxine and TRAb, thyroid ultrasound and orbital computed tomography.

The chain is built from TRBV6-1 and TRBJ1-2; D may be TRBD1 (5 bases). The receptor was isolated from a woman between 18 and 29 years old with Graves disease. The source material was peripheral blood mononuclear cells (PBMCs), sampled at new diagnosis, from a patient treated with antithyroid drugs. The CDR3 spells CATQGYNYGYTF. The CDR3, as DNA: TGTGCGACGCAGGGCTATAACTATGGCTACACCTTC.